This entry describes one T cell receptor (beta chain). Random hexamers were used to reverse transcribe an amount of about 0.45 to 1 ug RNA. TCRdb ran MiXCR on the immunoSEQ multiplex PCR reads and lists one entry per CDR3 protein. The data contain around 300,000 distinct CDR3 sequences, approximately 85% of them singletons. CD8+ and CD4+ T cells from blood underwent TCR beta sequencing, which was carried out in a high-throughput format. The multiple sclerosis controls were treatment-naive patients affected by stable or active relapsing-remitting disease. TEMRA cells were FACS-enriched, while CD8+ and CD4+ T cells were negatively isolated. This sample is part of a study of CD8 T cells in Susac syndrome. Sequencing was performed on CD8+ T cells from PBMCs. This receptor was identified in a human donor with multiple sclerosis.

This chain's CDR3 is CASSQDQTYYEQYF. The CDR3 nucleotides read TGCGCCAGCAGCCAAGATCAGACGTACTACGAGCAGTACTTC. This sequence joins TRBV4-3 and TRBJ2-7; no firm D call. CDR1 is LGHNA and CDR2 is YSLEER in the germline V gene. V was trimmed by 0 bases and J by 3 bases, leaving 9 bases between them. The CDR3 length is 14 residues.